Described below is a single TCR beta chain sequence and its context. This clonotype was recorded once. No antigen is known for it. No base-level quality is on record; no much larger clone is a single base apart. The cysteine opens and the phenylalanine closes a CDR3 of 15 amino acids. Just CDR3 DNA is preserved here, 45 bases in frame from base 1. Per the germline V gene, SGHTA is the CDR1 and FQGNSA is the CDR2. The junction shows trimming of 3 bases on V and 10 bases on J, plus 21 bases between the germline ends. These data come from a study of blood T cells in healthy people across ages (dated by TCRdb to 2014 to 2015). For the study in its entirety: Template switching captured roughly one uniquely barcoded TCR beta cDNA molecule per two T cells in model experiments. The study measured age-related changes in TCR beta repertoire diversity using deep sequencing normalized with unique cDNA molecular identifiers. To avoid experimental bias, donors of different ages were randomly spread across the sequencing lanes. The donors were split into four age groups: young (average around 15 years), middle-aged (roughly 42), aged (around 67) and long-lived (approximately 80). For two donors (one aged 18 to 30 and one aged 80 or older), the study analyzed two additional independent replicas of 1 million unique cDNA reads from the same blood draw. Study-wide findings and limitations: The CMV infection status of donors was not known, potentially confounding age-related changes in expanded clonotypes. Observed TCR beta diversity correlated strongly with the percentage of naive T cells measured by flow cytometry. The long-lived group showed more naive CD4+ T cells, fewer expanded clones and increased TCR diversity than the aged group, suggesting age selection. Because profiling used bulk unsorted PBMCs, naive and antigen-experienced compartments could not be compared conclusively. Total diversity estimates from one million sequenced T cells were considered lower bounds and underestimates. As age increased, observed TCR beta diversity per million T cells dropped in a roughly linear way, and a significant reduction was already evident by age 40.

Libraries were constructed by 5' RACE. The second PCR ran for roughly 7 to 11 cycles and used a J-beta primer mix along with a sample-barcoded 5' primer. Each TCR beta cDNA molecule received a unique molecular identifier from a template-switch 5' adaptor carrying 12 random nucleotides. At least 3 million CDR3-containing paired-end reads were obtained from each sample. The Mint cDNA synthesis kit, primed by a TRBC-specific oligonucleotide, was used to synthesize first-strand cDNA from all RNA. All cDNA was treated with uracil-DNA glycosylase and then went through a first 18-cycle PCR with the universal primers M1SS and BC2_uni_R. In the paper's pipeline: Normalization of each sample was performed by random selection of 1 million high-quality reads, each carrying a distinct molecular identifier. Reads sharing molecular identifiers were discarded rather than binned into consensus sequences. MiTCR, with a Q25 quality threshold and the strictest error-elimination algorithm, was used for CDR3 identification, clonotype clustering and error correction. A nonparametric unseen species model using Euler transformation provided a lower-bound estimate of total TCR beta diversity. Using fastp at Q25 and MiXCR, TCRdb reprocessed the public reads and kept productive beta chains. Each record represents a unique CDR3 protein, reported with the most common genes and DNA among its rows. For this entry, the V and J calls and clone size follow TCRdb and not the study's own pipeline. The table for this sample lists fewer than 2 million distinct CDR3 sequences; approximately 39% of them were counted only once. Roughly 24% of the sample is in the top ten clones.

Systemically healthy Caucasian individuals from Russia, around 38 in total and aged about 6 to 90 years, were included as donors. Each donor gave about 9.2 milliliters of peripheral blood, drawn into EDTA-treated Vacutainer tubes. Ficoll-Paque density-gradient centrifugation was used to isolate PBMCs, with at least 6.5 million per sample. Total RNA, at least 6 micrograms per sample, was extracted from PBMCs with Trizol reagent. For every donor, flow cytometry on a PBMC aliquot measured the percentage of naive CD45RAhigh/CD27high T cells. This TCR derives from a human donor in good health. The sample taken for sequencing was blood. The chain is encoded by TRBV7-2 joined to TRBJ2-5, with an unclear D gene assignment. This receptor carries the CDR3 CASSFHEETREGQYF. The nucleotides read TGTGCCAGCAGCTTTCATGAGGAAACAAGAGAAGGCCAGTACTTC.